The table lists the clone carrying this T cell receptor beta chain with many counts. Time point of the sample: newly diagnosed GD, antithyroid drugs for less than 3 months. RNA from PBMCs was the source of the TCR library. These data are taken from a study of regulatory T cells in long-lasting Graves disease. V gave up 0 bases and J gave up 1 base, with 10 bases separating them. CDR3 length equals 15 residues. The V gene's germline CDR1 is SGHKS and CDR2 YYEKEE (reference sequence). Building the TCR beta libraries relied on iRepertoire HTBI primers, and CDR3 regions underwent Arm-PCR. TCRdb used MiXCR to reprocess the multiplex PCR reads, holding one entry per CDR3 protein. The data contain over 400,000 distinct CDR3 sequences, 14% of them singletons. The sample was also reused in another study, on T cells in Graves' hyperthyroidism and ophthalmopathy. That report notes: RT-PCR in the first round (using the HTBI primer set) targeted the TCR CDR3. The model anticipated ophthalmopathy a median approximately six months pre-onset.

The sequences come from peripheral blood mononuclear cells (PBMCs), collected at new diagnosis, from a patient treated with antithyroid drugs. This sequence was found in a woman aged 45-59 years with Graves disease. The rearrangement joins TRBV5-5 to TRBJ1-1; weak D call: TRBD1 (5 bases). CDR3 protein: CASSLVLGGNTEAFF. The CDR3 nucleotides read TGTGCCAGCAGCTTGGTGCTGGGGGGGAACACTGAAGCTTTCTTT.